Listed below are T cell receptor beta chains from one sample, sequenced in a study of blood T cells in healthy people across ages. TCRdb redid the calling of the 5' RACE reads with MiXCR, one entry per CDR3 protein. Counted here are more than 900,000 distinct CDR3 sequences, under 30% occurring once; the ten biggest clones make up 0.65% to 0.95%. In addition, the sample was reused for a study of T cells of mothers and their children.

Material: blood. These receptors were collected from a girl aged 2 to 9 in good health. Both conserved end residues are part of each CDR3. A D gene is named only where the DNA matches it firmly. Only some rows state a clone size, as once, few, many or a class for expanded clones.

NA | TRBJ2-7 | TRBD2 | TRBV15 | CATSGGESYEQYF | TGTGCCACCAGCGGGGGGGAGTCCTACGAGCAGTACTTC
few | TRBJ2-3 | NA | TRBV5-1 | CASSLGTGKDTQYF | TGCGCCAGCAGCTTGGGCACGGGTAAGGATACGCAGTATTTT
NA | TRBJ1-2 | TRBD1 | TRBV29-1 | CSVAGGPGQVVYGYTF | TGCAGCGTTGCTGGCGGCCCCGGACAGGTCGTCTATGGCTACACCTTC
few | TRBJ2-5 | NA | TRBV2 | CASGSEGLHQETQYF | TGTGCCAGCGGATCGGAGGGCCTCCACCAAGAGACCCAGTACTTC
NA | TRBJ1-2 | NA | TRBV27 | CASSLRVGRYGYTF | TGTGCCAGCAGTTTAAGAGTAGGGCGCTATGGCTACACCTTC
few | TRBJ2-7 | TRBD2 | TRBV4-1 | CASSPTGTSLDEQYF | TGCGCCAGCAGCCCGACTGGGACTAGTTTAGACGAGCAGTACTTC
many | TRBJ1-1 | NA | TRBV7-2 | CASSLVSRNTEAFF | TGTGCCAGCAGCTTAGTTTCCAGGAACACTGAAGCTTTCTTT
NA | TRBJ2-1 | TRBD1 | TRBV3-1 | CASTGGPGFEQFF | TGTGCCAGCACAGGGGGCCCCGGGTTCGAGCAGTTCTTC
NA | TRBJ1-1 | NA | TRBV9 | CASSPIGTPLEAFF | TGTGCCAGCAGCCCAATTGGGACACCACTTGAAGCTTTCTTT
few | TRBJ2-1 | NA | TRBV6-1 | CASRDPLGASFNEQFF | TGTGCCAGCAGAGACCCCTTGGGGGCGTCATTTAATGAGCAGTTCTTC
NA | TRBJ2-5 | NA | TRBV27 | CASSLDSLETQYF | TGTGCCAGCAGTTTGGACAGTCTGGAGACCCAGTACTTC
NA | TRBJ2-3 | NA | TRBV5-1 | CASSLDGRRAQYF | TGCGCCAGCAGCTTGGACGGGCGGAGGGCCCAGTATTTT
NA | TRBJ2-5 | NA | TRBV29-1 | CSVDVTSGETQYF | TGCAGCGTTGATGTTACATCGGGAGAGACCCAGTACTTC
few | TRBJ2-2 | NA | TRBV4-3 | CASSQDRSGELFF | TGCGCCAGCAGCCAAGATCGAAGTGGGGAGCTGTTTTTT
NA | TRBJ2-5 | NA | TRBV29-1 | CSVSTGQQETQYF | TGCAGCGTCTCTACTGGACAGCAAGAGACCCAGTACTTC
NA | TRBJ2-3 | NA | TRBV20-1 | CSARDPSRWEVNTDTQYF | TGCAGTGCTAGAGATCCTTCACGCTGGGAGGTGAACACAGATACGCAGTATTTT
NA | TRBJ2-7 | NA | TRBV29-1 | CSVSPGLEHYEQYF | TGCAGCGTCTCCCCGGGACTGGAGCATTACGAGCAGTACTTC
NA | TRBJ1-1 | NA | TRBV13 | CASSQIQEASTEAFF | TGTGCCAGCAGCCAAATCCAAGAAGCCTCCACTGAAGCTTTCTTT
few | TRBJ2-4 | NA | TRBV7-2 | CASSLGGGTGLNIQYF | TGTGCCAGCAGCTTAGGGGGGGGCACAGGTTTAAACATTCAGTACTTC
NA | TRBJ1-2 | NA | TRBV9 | CASSETVANYGYTF | TGTGCCAGCAGCGAGACGGTAGCTAACTATGGCTACACCTTC
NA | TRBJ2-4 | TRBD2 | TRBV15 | CATSRDGSSGTENIQYF | TGTGCCACCAGCAGAGATGGGAGTAGCGGGACGGAAAACATTCAGTACTTC
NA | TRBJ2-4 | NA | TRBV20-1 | CSATRDNPAKNIQYF | TGCAGTGCTACCCGGGACAACCCAGCCAAAAACATTCAGTACTTC
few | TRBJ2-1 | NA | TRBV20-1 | CSARLGVGTNEQFF | TGCAGTGCTAGGTTGGGAGTGGGGACCAATGAGCAGTTCTTC
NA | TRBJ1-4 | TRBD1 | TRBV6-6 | CASSDRGRNEKLFF | TGTGCCAGCAGCGACAGGGGTCGGAATGAAAAACTGTTTTTT
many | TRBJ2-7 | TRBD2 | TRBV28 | CASSLPSGRRYEQYF | TGTGCCAGCAGTTTACCGAGCGGGAGGCGGTACGAGCAGTACTTC
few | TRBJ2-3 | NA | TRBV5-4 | CASSLAGRGMGDTQYF | TGTGCCAGCAGCTTGGCCGGCAGGGGCATGGGAGATACGCAGTATTTT
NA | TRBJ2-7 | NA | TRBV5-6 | CASSFGTQVYEQYF | TGTGCCAGCAGCTTTGGGACACAGGTTTACGAGCAGTACTTC
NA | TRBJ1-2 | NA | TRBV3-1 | CASSQVGQIYGYTF | TGTGCCAGCAGCCAAGTCGGACAGATCTATGGCTACACCTTC
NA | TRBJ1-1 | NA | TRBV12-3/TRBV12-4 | CASSLHRENTEAFF | TGTGCCAGCAGTTTACACAGGGAGAACACTGAAGCTTTCTTT
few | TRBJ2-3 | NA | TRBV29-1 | CSALFSSTDTQYF | TGCAGCGCCCTATTTTCTAGCACAGATACGCAGTATTTT
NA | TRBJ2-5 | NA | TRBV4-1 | CASSPTRRQFQETQYF | TGCGCCAGCAGCCCGACCCGGCGGCAGTTCCAAGAGACCCAGTACTTC
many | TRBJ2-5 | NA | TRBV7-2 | CASSLGLETQYF | TGTGCCAGCAGCTTAGGATTGGAGACCCAGTACTTC
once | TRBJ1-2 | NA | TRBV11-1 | CASSFLGARGYTF | TGTGCCAGCAGCTTTTTGGGGGCGCGTGGCTACACCTTC
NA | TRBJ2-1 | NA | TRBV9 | CASSVQGWGNEQFF | TGTGCCAGCAGCGTGCAGGGATGGGGCAATGAGCAGTTCTTC
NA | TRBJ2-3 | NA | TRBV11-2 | CASSFDGTRSTDTQYF | TGTGCCAGCAGCTTCGACGGAACCCGTAGCACAGATACGCAGTATTTT
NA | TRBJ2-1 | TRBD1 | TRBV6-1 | CASSEGPGQGYNEQFF | TGTGCCAGCAGTGAAGGTCCGGGACAGGGCTACAATGAGCAGTTCTTC
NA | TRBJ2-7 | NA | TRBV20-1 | CSAINWAKGSEQYF | TGCAGTGCTATAAATTGGGCGAAGGGTTCCGAGCAGTACTTC
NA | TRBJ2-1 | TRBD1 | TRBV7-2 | CASSGYRDRGYNEQFF | TGTGCCAGCAGCGGGTACCGGGACAGGGGCTACAATGAGCAGTTCTTC
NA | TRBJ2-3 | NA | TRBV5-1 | CASSPSLDTQYF | TGCGCCAGCAGCCCCTCTTTGGATACGCAGTATTTT
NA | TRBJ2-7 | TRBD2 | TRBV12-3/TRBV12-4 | CASSFRGLAAYEQYF | TGTGCCAGCAGTTTTCGTGGACTAGCGGCCTACGAGCAGTACTTC
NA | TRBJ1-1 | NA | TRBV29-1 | CSVWQTDTEAFF | TGCAGCGTCTGGCAGACGGACACCGAAGCTTTCTTT
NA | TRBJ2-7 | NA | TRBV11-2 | CASSSNRDETYEQYF | TGTGCCAGCAGCTCAAATCGGGACGAAACCTACGAGCAGTACTTC
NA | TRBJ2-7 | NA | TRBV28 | CASSLGEDAGDEQYF | TGTGCCAGCAGTTTAGGGGAGGACGCCGGAGACGAGCAGTACTTC
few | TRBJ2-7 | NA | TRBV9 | CASSGSRGGPYEQYF | TGTGCCAGCAGCGGTTCAAGGGGAGGACCCTACGAGCAGTACTTC
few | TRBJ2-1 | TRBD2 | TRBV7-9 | CASSAEMGLEQFF | TGTGCCAGCAGCGCCGAGATGGGACTAGAGCAGTTCTTC
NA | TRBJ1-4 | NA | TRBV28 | CASSNRRSNEKLFF | TGTGCCAGCAGCAATAGGCGGTCTAATGAAAAACTGTTTTTT
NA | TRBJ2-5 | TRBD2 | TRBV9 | CASSGALAGSETQYF | TGTGCCAGCAGCGGAGCATTAGCGGGATCTGAGACCCAGTACTTC
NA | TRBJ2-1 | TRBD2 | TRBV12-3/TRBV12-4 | CASSSHLAGVRF | TGTGCCAGCAGTTCGCACCTGGCGGGAGTACGCTTC
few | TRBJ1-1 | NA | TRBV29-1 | CSVLGGPGTEAFF | TGCAGCGTTTTGGGAGGGCCGGGAACTGAAGCTTTCTTT
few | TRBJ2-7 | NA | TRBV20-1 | CSARGGTAIYEQYF | TGCAGTGCTAGGGGGGGAACGGCTATCTACGAGCAGTACTTC
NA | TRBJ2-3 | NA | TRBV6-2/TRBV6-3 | CASSYRISDTQYF | TGTGCCAGCAGTTATCGGATATCAGATACGCAGTATTTT
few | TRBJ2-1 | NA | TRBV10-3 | CAINPGLADVEQFF | TGTGCCATCAATCCGGGACTCGCCGATGTCGAGCAGTTCTTC
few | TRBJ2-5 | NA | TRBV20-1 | CSAKDGWRDQETQYF | TGCAGTGCTAAGGATGGGTGGCGGGACCAAGAGACCCAGTACTTC
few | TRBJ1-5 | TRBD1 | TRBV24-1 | CATSGEGTGSNQPQHF | TGTGCCACCAGCGGGGAAGGGACAGGGAGCAATCAGCCCCAGCATTTT
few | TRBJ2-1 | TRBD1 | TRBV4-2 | CASSPTFSGTGNEQFF | TGTGCCAGCAGCCCGACCTTCTCCGGGACAGGGAATGAGCAGTTCTTC
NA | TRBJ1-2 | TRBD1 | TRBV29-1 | CSVGQALANYGYTF | TGCAGCGTAGGACAGGCCCTAGCTAACTATGGCTACACCTTC
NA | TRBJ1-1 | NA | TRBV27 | CASSSGLGGLAFF | TGTGCCAGCAGTTCGGGGCTAGGGGGATTGGCTTTCTTT
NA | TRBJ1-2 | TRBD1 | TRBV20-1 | CSATPGGAIYGYTF | TGCAGTGCTACCCCAGGGGGCGCGATCTATGGCTACACCTTC